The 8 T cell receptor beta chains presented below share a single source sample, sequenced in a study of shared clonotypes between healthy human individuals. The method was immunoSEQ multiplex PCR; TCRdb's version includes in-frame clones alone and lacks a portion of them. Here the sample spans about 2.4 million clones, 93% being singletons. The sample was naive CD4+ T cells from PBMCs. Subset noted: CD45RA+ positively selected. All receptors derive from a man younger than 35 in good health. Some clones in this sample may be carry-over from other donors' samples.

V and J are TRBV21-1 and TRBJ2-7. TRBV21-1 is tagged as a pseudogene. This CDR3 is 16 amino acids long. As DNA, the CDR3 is TGTGCCAGCAGCGCCCTCGGGACCGACGACACCTACGAGCAGTACTTC. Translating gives CASSALGTDDTYEQYF.

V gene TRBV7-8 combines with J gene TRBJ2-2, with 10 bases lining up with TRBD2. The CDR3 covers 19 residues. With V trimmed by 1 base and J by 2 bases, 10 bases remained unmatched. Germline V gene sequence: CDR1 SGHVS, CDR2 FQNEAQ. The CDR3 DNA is TGTGCCAGCAGCTTAGGAGGACTAGCGGATTTTTATAACACCGGGGAGCTGTTTTTT. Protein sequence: CASSLGGLADFYNTGELFF.

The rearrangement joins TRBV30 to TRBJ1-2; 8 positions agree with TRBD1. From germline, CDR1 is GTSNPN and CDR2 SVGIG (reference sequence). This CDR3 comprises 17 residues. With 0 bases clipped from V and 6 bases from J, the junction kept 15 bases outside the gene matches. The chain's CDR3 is CAWSVGGFQGQAHGYTF. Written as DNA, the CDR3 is TGTGCCTGGAGTGTAGGGGGTTTCCAGGGACAGGCGCATGGCTACACCTTC.

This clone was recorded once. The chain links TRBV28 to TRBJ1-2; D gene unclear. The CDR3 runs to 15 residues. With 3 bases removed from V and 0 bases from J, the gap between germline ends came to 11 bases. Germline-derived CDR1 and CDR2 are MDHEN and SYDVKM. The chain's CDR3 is CASSFPGGPNYGYTF. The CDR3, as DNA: TGTGCCAGCAGTTTCCCAGGCGGACCTAACTATGGCTACACCTTC.

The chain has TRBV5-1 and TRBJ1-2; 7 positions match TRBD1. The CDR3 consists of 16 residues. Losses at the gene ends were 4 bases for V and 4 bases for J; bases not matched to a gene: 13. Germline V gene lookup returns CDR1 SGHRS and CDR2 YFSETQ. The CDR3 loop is CASSLTPGQIGYGYTF. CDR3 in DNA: TGCGCCAGCAGCCTAACCCCGGGACAGATAGGCTATGGCTACACCTTC.

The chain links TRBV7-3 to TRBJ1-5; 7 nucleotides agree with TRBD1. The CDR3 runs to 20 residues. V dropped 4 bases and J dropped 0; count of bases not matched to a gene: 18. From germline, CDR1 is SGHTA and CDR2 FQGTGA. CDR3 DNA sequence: TGTGCCAGCAGCTCCAAGACAGGGTCGTTTCATAGCGATAGCAATCAGCCCCAGCATTTT. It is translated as CASSSKTGSFHSDSNQPQHF.

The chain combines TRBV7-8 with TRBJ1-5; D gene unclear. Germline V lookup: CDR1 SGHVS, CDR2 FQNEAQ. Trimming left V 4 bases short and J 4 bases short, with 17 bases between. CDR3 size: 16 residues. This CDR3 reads CASSSSQRSGNQPQHF. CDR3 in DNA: TGTGCCAGCAGCTCCAGTCAGAGATCTGGGAATCAGCCCCAGCATTTT.

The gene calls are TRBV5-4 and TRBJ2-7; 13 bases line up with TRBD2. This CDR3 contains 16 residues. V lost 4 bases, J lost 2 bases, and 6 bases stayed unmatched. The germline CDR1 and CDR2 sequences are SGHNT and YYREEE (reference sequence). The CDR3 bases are TGTGCCAGCAGCCCAGGGACTAGCGGGGCCACCTACGAGCAGTACTTC. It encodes CASSPGTSGATYEQYF.